This record covers a single TCR beta chain. The entry originates in a study of blood T cell repertoires in COVID-19. Study-wide background: PBMCs, B-cell-depleted T cells, or T cells were the source of the cDNA or gDNA that made up the material.

The assay was immunoSEQ multiplex PCR, and TCRdb's table has in-frame clones only and misses some. The data contain approximately 350,000 clones, around nine tenths of them singletons. The CDR3 spans 15 residues. Germline loops: CDR1 SEHNR, CDR2 FQNEAQ (reference sequence). V lost 7 bases and J lost 2; bases outside the gene matches: 4. The receptor comes from a woman aged 18-30 years who had recovered from COVID-19. This rearrangement joins TRBV7-9 to TRBJ2-2, with TRBD1 identical over 10 bases. Source material: peripheral blood. The chain's CDR3 is CASIGQGVNTGELFF. The CDR3 DNA reads TGTGCCAGCATCGGACAGGGGGTAAACACCGGGGAGCTGTTTTTT.